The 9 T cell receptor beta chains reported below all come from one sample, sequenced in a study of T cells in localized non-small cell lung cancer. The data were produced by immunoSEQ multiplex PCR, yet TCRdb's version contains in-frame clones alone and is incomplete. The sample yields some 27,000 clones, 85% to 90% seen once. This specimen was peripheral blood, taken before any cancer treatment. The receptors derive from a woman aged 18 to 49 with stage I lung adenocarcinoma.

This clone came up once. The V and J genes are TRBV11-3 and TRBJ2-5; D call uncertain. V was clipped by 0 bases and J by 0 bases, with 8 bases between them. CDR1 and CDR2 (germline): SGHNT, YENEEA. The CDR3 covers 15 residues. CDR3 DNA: TGTGCCAGCAGCTTAGAGATGGACCACCAAGAGACCCAGTACTTC. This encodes CASSLEMDHQETQYF. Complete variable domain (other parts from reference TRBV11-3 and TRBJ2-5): EAGVVQSPRYKIIEKKQPVAFWCNPISGHNTLYWYLQNLGQGPELLIRYENEEAVDDSQLPKDRFSAERLKGVDSTLKIQPAELGDSAVYLCASSLEMDHQETQYFGPGTRLLVL.

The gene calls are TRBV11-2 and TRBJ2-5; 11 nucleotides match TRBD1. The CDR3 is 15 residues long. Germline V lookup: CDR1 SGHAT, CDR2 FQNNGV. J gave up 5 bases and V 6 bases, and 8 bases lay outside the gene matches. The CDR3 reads CASSVGDRGSETQYF. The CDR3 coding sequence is TGTGCCAGCAGTGTCGGGGACAGGGGGTCCGAGACCCAGTACTTC.

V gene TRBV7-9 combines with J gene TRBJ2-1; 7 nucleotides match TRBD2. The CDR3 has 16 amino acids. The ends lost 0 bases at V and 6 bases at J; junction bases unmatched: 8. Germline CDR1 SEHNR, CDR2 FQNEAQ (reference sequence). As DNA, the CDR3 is TGTGCCAGCAGCTTAGCCTCCAGCGGGAAGGGCAATGAGCAGTTCTTC. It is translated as CASSLASSGKGNEQFF. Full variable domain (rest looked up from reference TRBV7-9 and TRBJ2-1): DTGVSQNPRHKITKRGQNVTFRCDPISEHNRLYWYRQTLGQGPEFLTYFQNEAQLEKSRLLSDRFSAERPKGSFSTLEIQRTEQGDSAMYLCASSLASSGKGNEQFFGPGTRLTVL.

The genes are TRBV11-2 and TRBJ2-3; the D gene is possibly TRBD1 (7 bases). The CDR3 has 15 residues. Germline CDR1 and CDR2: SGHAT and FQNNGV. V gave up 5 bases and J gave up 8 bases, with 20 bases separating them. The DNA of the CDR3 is TGTGCCAGCAGCCAGGGCAGGGGGGATATAGGTACGCAGTATTTT. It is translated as CASSQGRGDIGTQYF.

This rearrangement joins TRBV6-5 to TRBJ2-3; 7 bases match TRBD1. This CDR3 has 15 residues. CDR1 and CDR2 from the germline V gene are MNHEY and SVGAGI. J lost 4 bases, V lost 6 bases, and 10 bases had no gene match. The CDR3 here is CASSDTGDAADTQYF. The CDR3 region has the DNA TGTGCCAGCAGCGACACAGGGGATGCGGCAGATACGCAGTATTTT.

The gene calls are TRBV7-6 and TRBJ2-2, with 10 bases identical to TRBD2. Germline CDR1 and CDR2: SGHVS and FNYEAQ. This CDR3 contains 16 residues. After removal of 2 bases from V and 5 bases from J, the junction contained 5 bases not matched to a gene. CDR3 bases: TGTGCCAGCAGCTTAATAAGCGGGAGGGGTACCGGGGAGCTGTTTTTT. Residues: CASSLISGRGTGELFF.

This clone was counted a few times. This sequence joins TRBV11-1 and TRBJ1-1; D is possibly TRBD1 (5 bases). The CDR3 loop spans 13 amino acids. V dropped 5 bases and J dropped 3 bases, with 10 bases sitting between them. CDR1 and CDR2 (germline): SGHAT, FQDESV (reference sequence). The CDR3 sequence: CASSTDRYTEAFF. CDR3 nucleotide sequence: TGTGCCAGCAGCACTGACAGATACACTGAAGCTTTCTTT.

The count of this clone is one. The chain's CDR3 is CASSLRPAGDTQYF. DNA for the CDR3: TGCGCCAGCAGCTTGAGGCCAGCCGGAGATACGCAGTATTTT. The rearrangement links TRBV5-1 to TRBJ2-3; no reliable D call. The CDR3 totals 14 residues. Germline V gene lookup returns CDR1 SGHRS and CDR2 YFSETQ. V was trimmed by 1 base and J by 5 bases, leaving 11 bases between them.

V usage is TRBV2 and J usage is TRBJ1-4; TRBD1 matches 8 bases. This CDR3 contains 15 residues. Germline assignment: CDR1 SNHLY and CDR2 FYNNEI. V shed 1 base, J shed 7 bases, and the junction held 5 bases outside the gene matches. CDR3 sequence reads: CASSEGAGGLEKLFF. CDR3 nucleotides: TGTGCCAGCAGTGAAGGGGCAGGGGGCCTTGAAAAACTGTTTTTT.